One TCR beta chain is described in this entry. The record originates from a study of blood T cell repertoires in COVID-19. Data came from immunoSEQ multiplex PCR; TCRdb stores just in-frame clones and leaves some out. This table holds roughly 350,000 clones, more than 90% found once. The germline CDR1 and CDR2 sequences are LGHNA and YNFKEQ. Trimming took 0 bases from V and 9 from J, leaving 15 bases between them. The CDR3 loop spans 15 amino acids. This rearrangement joins TRBV4-2 to TRBJ2-4; tentatively, D is TRBD2 (6 bases). Sequencing was carried out using PBMCs or T cells enriched from blood (not recorded which). The source is a woman aged 25-40 years who had recovered from COVID-19. Here the CDR3 DNA reads TGTGCCAGCAGCCAAGATGGAGGGACCCTGGGCATTCAGTACTTC. Its protein is CASSQDGGTLGIQYF.